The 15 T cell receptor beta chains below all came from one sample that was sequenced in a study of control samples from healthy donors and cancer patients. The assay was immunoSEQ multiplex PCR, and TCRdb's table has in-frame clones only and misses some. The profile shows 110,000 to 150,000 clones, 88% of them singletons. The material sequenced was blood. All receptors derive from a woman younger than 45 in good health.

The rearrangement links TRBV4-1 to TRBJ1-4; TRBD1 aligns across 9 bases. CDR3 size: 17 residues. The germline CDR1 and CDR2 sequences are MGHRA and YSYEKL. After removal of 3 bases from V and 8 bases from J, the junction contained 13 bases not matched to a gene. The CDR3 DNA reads TGCGCCAGCAGCCAGTCGTTTGGGGGGACAGGGCACGAAAAACTGTTTTTT. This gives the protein CASSQSFGGTGHEKLFF.

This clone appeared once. CDR3 sequence reads: CASSFGQGTNEKLFF. The CDR3 DNA is TGTGCCAGCAGCTTTGGTCAGGGGACGAATGAAAAACTGTTTTTT. The chain couples TRBV5-4 to TRBJ1-4, with TRBD1 as a possible D gene (6 bases). CDR3 length equals 15 residues. V gave up 2 bases and J gave up 5 bases, with 13 bases separating them. Looked up from germline, CDR1 is SGHNT and CDR2 is YYREEE (reference sequence).

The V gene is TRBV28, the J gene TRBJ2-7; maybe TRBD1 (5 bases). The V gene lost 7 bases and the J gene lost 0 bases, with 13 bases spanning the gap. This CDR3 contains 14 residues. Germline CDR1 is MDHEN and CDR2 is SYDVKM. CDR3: CASIRTRGSYEQYF. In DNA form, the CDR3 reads TGTGCCAGCATCAGGACAAGGGGCTCCTACGAGCAGTACTTC.

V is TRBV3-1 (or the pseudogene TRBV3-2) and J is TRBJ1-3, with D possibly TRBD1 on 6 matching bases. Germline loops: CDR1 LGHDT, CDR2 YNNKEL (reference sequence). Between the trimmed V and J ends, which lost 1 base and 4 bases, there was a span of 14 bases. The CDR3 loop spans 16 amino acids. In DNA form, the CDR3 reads TGTGCCAGCAGCCAAGTCGGTCGGGGGCGCGGAAACACCATATATTTT. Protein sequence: CASSQVGRGRGNTIYF.

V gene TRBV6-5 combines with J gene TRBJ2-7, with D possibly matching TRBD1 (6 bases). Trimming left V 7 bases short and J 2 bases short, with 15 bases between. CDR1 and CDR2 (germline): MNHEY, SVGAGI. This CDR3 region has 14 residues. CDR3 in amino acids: CASTGLTGPYEQYF. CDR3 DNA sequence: TGTGCCAGCACAGGGCTGACAGGTCCCTACGAGCAGTACTTC.

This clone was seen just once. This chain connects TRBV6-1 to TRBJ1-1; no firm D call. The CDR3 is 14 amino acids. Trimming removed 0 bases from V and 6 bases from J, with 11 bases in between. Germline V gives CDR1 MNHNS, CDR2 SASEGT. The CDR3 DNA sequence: TGTGCCAGCAGTGAAGCTGGGGTGAAAGCTGAAGCTTTCTTT. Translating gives CASSEAGVKAEAFF.

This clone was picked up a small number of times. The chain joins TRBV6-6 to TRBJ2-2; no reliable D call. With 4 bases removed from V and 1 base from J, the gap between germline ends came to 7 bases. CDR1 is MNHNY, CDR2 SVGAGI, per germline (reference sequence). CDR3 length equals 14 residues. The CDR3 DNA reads TGTGCCAGCAGTTCACGGATGAACACCGGGGAGCTGTTTTTT. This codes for CASSSRMNTGELFF.

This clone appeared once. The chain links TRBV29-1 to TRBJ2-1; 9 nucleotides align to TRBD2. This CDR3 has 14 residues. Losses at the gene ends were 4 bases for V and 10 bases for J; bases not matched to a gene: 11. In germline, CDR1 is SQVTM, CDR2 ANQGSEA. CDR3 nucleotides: TGCAGCGTTGCCCTAGCGGGACTAAAAGGCGAGCAGTTCTTC. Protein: CSVALAGLKGEQFF.

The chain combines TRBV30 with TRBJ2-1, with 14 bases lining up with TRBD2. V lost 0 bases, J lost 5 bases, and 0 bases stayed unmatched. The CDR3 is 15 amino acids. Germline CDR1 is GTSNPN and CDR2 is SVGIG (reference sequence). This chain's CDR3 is CAWSVGLAGDNEQFF. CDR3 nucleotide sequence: TGTGCCTGGAGTGTGGGACTAGCGGGAGACAATGAGCAGTTCTTC.

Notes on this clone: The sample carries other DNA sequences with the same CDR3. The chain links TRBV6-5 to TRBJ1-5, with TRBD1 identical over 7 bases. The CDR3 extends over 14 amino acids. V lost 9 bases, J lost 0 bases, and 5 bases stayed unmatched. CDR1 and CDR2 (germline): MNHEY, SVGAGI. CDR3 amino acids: CASRGQYSNQPQHF. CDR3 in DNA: TGTGCCAGTAGGGGACAGTATAGCAATCAGCCCCAGCATTTT.

The CDR3 nucleotides read TGTGCCAGCAGCCGCTCTCCCACTCCTTCGTACGAGCAGTACTTC. This translates into CASSRSPTPSYEQYF. V is TRBV3-1 (or the pseudogene TRBV3-2) and J is TRBJ2-7; D not resolved. CDR1 is LGHDT, CDR2 YNNKEL, per germline (reference sequence). V was shortened by 4 bases and J by 4 bases, with 17 bases between the two germline ends. CDR3 length equals 15 residues.

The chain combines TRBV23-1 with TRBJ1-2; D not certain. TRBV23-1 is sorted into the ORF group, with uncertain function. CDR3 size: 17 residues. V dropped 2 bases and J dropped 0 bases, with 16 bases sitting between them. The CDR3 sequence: CASSQEPAHGTNYGYTF. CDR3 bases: TGCGCCAGCAGTCAAGAGCCCGCCCACGGGACTAACTATGGCTACACCTTC.

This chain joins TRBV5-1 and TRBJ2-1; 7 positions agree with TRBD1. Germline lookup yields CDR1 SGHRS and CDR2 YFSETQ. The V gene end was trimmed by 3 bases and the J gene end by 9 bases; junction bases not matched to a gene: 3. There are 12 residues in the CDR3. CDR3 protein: CASSWGQIEQFF. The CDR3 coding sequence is TGCGCCAGCAGCTGGGGACAGATTGAGCAGTTCTTC.

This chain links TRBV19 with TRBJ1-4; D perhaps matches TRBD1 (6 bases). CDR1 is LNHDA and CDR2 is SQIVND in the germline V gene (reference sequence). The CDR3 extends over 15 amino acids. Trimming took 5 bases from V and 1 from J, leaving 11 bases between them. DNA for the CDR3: TGTGCCAGTAGTGTGGACAGCGGAACTAATGAAAAACTGTTTTTT. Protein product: CASSVDSGTNEKLFF.

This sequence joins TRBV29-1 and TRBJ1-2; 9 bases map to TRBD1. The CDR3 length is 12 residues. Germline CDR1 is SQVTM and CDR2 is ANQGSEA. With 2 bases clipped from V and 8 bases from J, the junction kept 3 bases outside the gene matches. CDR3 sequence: CSVETGGGGYTF. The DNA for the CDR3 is TGCAGCGTTGAAACAGGGGGCGGAGGCTACACCTTC.